The 10 T cell receptor beta chains presented below share a single source sample, sequenced in a study of PD-1 blockade in classical Hodgkin lymphoma. Exposure to brentuximab vedotin varied, and each patient had relapsed following autologous stem cell transplantation. Only in-frame clones appear in the TCRdb table, and some are missing; sequencing was by immunoSEQ multiplex PCR. The table has approximately 100,000 clones, approximately 92% seen once. Material: peripheral blood mononuclear cells (PBMCs), obtained at baseline. The receptor set was obtained from a human donor with classical Hodgkin lymphoma.

V is TRBV10-2 and J is TRBJ1-4; the D is unclear. Trimming shortened V by 4 bases and J by 10 bases, and 10 bases separated the two germline ends. The CDR3 contains 12 residues. The germline gives CDR1 WSHSY, CDR2 SAAADI. CDR3 in amino acids: CASSVAEGKLFF. In DNA, the CDR3 is TGCGCCAGCAGTGTCGCAGAGGGAAAACTGTTTTTT.

The V and J genes are TRBV28 and TRBJ1-2; D not certain. V lost 5 bases and J 7 bases, leaving 17 bases between the germline ends. CDR1 is MDHEN, CDR2 SYDVKM, per germline. The CDR3 totals 14 residues. The CDR3 DNA reads as TGTGCCAGCAGTCACCTACGGTTTCGGGTTGGCTACACCTTC. Translating gives CASSHLRFRVGYTF.

J is TRBJ1-5 and V is TRBV21-1. TRBV21-1 is deemed a pseudogene. CDR3 size: 17 residues. The CDR3 coding sequence is TGTGCCAGCAGCGCTAGCAGAACGCTTCCGCGCAATCAGCCCCAGCATTTT. Its protein product is CASSASRTLPRNQPQHF.

This chain links TRBV28 with TRBJ1-2; no reliable D call. V was cut by 5 bases and J by 4 bases, with 17 bases left in between. Germline V gene sequence: CDR1 MDHEN, CDR2 SYDVKM. The CDR3 covers 15 residues. The DNA for the CDR3 is TGTGCCAGCAGTCTCGACACCCCGGTGAGCTATGGCTACACCTTC. It encodes CASSLDTPVSYGYTF.

V and J are TRBV2 and TRBJ2-1; tentatively, D is TRBD2 (6 bases). Germline-derived CDR1 and CDR2 are SNHLY and FYNNEI. The CDR3 length is 13 residues. CDR3 amino acids: CVGEAGTYNEQFF. The CDR3 DNA reads as TGTGTTGGGGAGGCCGGGACCTACAATGAGCAGTTCTTC.

The chain is built from TRBV6-1 and TRBJ2-7; a possible D gene is TRBD2 (5 bases). The CDR3 has 15 residues. Trimming stripped 4 bases from V and 2 bases from J, with 15 bases between. Per the germline V gene, CDR1 is MNHNS and CDR2 is SASEGT. The CDR3 protein is CASSVAGPGTYEQYF. CDR3 in DNA: TGTGCCAGCAGTGTCGCGGGCCCCGGAACCTACGAGCAGTACTTC.

The chain is built from TRBV7-9 and TRBJ1-1; no clear D gene. Trimming pared 1 base from V and 1 base from J, leaving 4 bases between. The CDR3 extends over 13 amino acids. CDR1 and CDR2 (germline): SEHNR, FQNEAQ (reference sequence). The CDR3 region has the DNA TGTGCCAGCAGCTTAGTACCGAACACTGAAGCTTTCTTT. It encodes CASSLVPNTEAFF.

J is TRBJ1-1 and V is TRBV9, with no clear D. V lost 3 bases, J lost 6 bases, and 6 bases lay in between. CDR1 SGDLS and CDR2 YYNGEE come from the germline V gene. The length of the CDR3 is 11 residues. CDR3 DNA: TGTGCCAGCAGCGCCGGAGCTGAAGCTTTCTTT. Its protein is CASSAGAEAFF.

The chain is built from TRBV18 and TRBJ1-2; D may be TRBD1 (6 bases). Per the germline V gene, CDR1 is KGHSH and CDR2 is LQKENI. V gave up 4 bases and J gave up 4 bases, with 10 bases separating them. The CDR3 sequence is 13 residues long. The CDR3 nucleotides read TGTGCCAGCTCACAACAGGGCCCCTATGGCTACACCTTC. It is translated as CASSQQGPYGYTF.

The V call is TRBV11-2, the J call TRBJ1-2, with 7 bases aligning to TRBD1. Per the germline V gene, CDR1 is SGHAT and CDR2 is FQNNGV. This CDR3 is built from 13 residues. With V trimmed by 4 bases and J by 4 bases, 3 bases remained unmatched. In nucleotides, the CDR3 is TGTGCCAGCAGCTGGGACAGATCCTATGGCTACACCTTC. Protein: CASSWDRSYGYTF.